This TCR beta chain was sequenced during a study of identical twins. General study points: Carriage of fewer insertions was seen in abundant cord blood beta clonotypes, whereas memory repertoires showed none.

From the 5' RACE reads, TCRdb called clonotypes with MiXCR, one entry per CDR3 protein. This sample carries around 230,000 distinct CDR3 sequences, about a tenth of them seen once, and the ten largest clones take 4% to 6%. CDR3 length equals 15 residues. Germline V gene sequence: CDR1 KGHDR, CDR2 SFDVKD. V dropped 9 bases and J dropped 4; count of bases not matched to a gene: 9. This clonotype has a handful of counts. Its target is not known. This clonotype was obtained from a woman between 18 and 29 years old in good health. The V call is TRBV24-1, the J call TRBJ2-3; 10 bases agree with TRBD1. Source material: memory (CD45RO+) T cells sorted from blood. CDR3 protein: CATYPGTGAPDTQYF. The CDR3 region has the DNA TGTGCCACCTACCCCGGGACAGGGGCCCCAGATACGCAGTATTTT.